One sample yielded the 19 T cell receptor beta chains listed below, sequenced in a study of cytomegalovirus exposure and HLA in healthy donors. Method: immunoSEQ multiplex PCR; TCRdb's copy keeps in-frame clones and lacks some. The sample holds a few hundred thousand clones, around 80% seen once. The specimen was PBMCs. These receptors were obtained from a woman aged 30 to 39 in good health and CMV-seropositive.

The genes are TRBV6-1 and TRBJ2-1; D ambiguous. Germline V lookup: CDR1 MNHNS, CDR2 SASEGT. The CDR3 extends over 14 amino acids. V was shortened by 0 bases and J by 5 bases, with 8 bases between the two germline ends. CDR3 loop: CASSEAYKDNEQFF. The CDR3 DNA reads TGTGCCAGCAGTGAAGCTTACAAGGACAATGAGCAGTTCTTC.

This rearrangement joins TRBV10-3 to TRBJ2-7; either TRBD1 or TRBD2 may fit D (6 bases each). Trimming removed 2 bases at V and 2 bases at J, with 13 bases between. This CDR3 spans 15 amino acids. Per germline, CDR1 ENHRY and CDR2 SYGVKD. The CDR3 sequence: CAISEGQGTAYEQYF. CDR3 coding DNA: TGTGCCATCAGTGAGGGTCAGGGGACTGCCTACGAGCAGTACTTC.

A single count supports this clone. This rearrangement joins TRBV9 to TRBJ1-2, with 7 bases fitting TRBD1. The germline V gene encodes CDR1 SGDLS and CDR2 YYNGEE. The CDR3 loop spans 16 amino acids. The V segment lost 4 bases and the J segment 0 bases; nucleotides outside the gene matches: 9. The DNA for the CDR3 is TGTGCCAGCAGCTCCCAGAAGGGGGCGGCTAACTATGGCTACACCTTC. Translated, it gives CASSSQKGAANYGYTF. The entire variable domain, with the rest obtained from reference TRBV9 and TRBJ1-2, is as follows: DSGVTQTPKHLITATGQRVTLRCSPRSGDLSVYWYQQSLDQGLQFLIQYYNGEERAKGNILERFSAQQFPDLHSELNLSSLELGDSALYFCASSSQKGAANYGYTFGSGTRLTVV.

V gene TRBV5-6 combines with J gene TRBJ1-2; 10 bases align to TRBD1. Germline trimming cut 3 bases from V and 2 bases from J; bases unmatched to any gene: 4. CDR3 length: 15 residues. Germline-derived CDR1 and CDR2 are SGHDT and YYEEEE. CDR3 residues: CASSSGTGANYGYTF. CDR3 DNA: TGTGCCAGCAGCTCCGGGACAGGGGCCAACTATGGCTACACCTTC.

The chain combines TRBV5-6 with TRBJ1-5; D is possibly TRBD1 (5 bases). V gave up 4 bases and J gave up 0 bases, with 14 bases separating them. Germline lookup yields CDR1 SGHDT and CDR2 YYEEEE. The CDR3 is made up of 16 amino acids. CDR3 DNA: TGTGCCAGCAGCCTGCGGGAGGGGTATAGCAATCAGCCCCAGCATTTT. Translated, it gives CASSLREGYSNQPQHF.

The rearrangement joins TRBV11-2 to TRBJ2-7; 7 bases are shared with TRBD2. Germline assignment: CDR1 SGHAT and CDR2 FQNNGV. This CDR3 has 14 amino acids. Germline trimming cut 6 bases from V and 3 bases from J; bases unmatched to any gene: 8. The DNA of the CDR3 is TGTGCCAGCAGTCTGGGCGGGAGAAGCTACGAGCAGTACTTC. Residues: CASSLGGRSYEQYF.

The chain carries TRBV6-5 and TRBJ1-2, with 10 bases aligning to TRBD1. The junction had 4 bases not matched to a gene; V was cut back by 7 bases and J by 2 bases. This CDR3 is 14 amino acids long. CDR1 is MNHEY, CDR2 SVGAGI, per germline. CDR3 loop: CASNRGQGNYGYTF. CDR3 nucleotides: TGTGCCAGCAACCGGGGACAGGGGAACTATGGCTACACCTTC.

J is TRBJ1-1 and V is TRBV7-2, with TRBD1 as a possible D gene (5 bases). The germline gives CDR1 SGHTA, CDR2 FQGNSA. V gave up 5 bases and J gave up 1 base, with 8 bases separating them. The length of the CDR3 is 13 residues. The CDR3 sequence is CASSADRNTEAFF. The CDR3 region has the DNA TGTGCCAGCAGCGCAGACAGGAACACTGAAGCTTTCTTT.

V and J are TRBV27 and TRBJ2-5; D tentatively fits TRBD1 or TRBD2 (5 bases each). The CDR3 is 14 amino acids. V was clipped by 2 bases and J by 5 bases, with 12 bases between them. Germline assignment: CDR1 MNHEY and CDR2 SMNVEV (reference sequence). The CDR3 loop reads CASSLIGAGETQYF. As DNA, the CDR3 is TGTGCCAGCAGTTTAATCGGGGCTGGGGAGACCCAGTACTTC.

This chain uses TRBV10-3 with TRBJ1-1; D is undetermined. Trimming removed 0 bases from V and 2 bases from J, with 7 bases in between. The CDR3 loop spans 14 amino acids. Germline V gene data show CDR1 as ENHRY and CDR2 as SYGVKD. The CDR3, as DNA: TGTGCCATCAGTGAGTCGACACTTAACACTGAAGCTTTCTTT. This sequence encodes CAISESTLNTEAFF.

This sequence joins TRBV5-1 and TRBJ1-1; TRBD1 aligns across 8 bases. Germline-derived CDR1 and CDR2 are SGHRS and YFSETQ. This CDR3 is 14 amino acids long. The trim removed 4 bases at V and 1 base at J, leaving 3 bases unmatched. The CDR3 nucleotides read TGCGCCAGCAGCGGGACAGGAACGAACACTGAAGCTTTCTTT. This translates into CASSGTGTNTEAFF.

The rearrangement uses TRBV2 and TRBJ2-1, with D unresolved. The CDR3 is 13 amino acids. V was clipped by 1 base and J by 13 bases, with 14 bases between them. Per germline, CDR1 SNHLY and CDR2 FYNNEI. CDR3 amino acids: CASSEESKSIQFF. DNA of the CDR3: TGTGCCAGCAGTGAAGAGTCCAAAAGTATACAGTTCTTC. The entire variable domain, with the rest obtained from reference TRBV2 and TRBJ2-1, is as follows: EPEVTQTPSHQVTQMGQEVILRCVPISNHLYFYWYRQILGQKVEFLVSFYNNEISEKSEIFDDQFSVERPDGSNFTLKIRSTKLEDSAMYFCASSEESKSIQFFGPGTRLTVL.

This chain links TRBV12-5 with TRBJ2-1; D remains ambiguous. Trimming pared 5 bases from V and 6 bases from J, leaving 8 bases between. Per germline, CDR1 LGHNT and CDR2 FRNRAP. This CDR3 has 12 amino acids. The CDR3 loop is CASGPSANEQFF. The CDR3 DNA follows: TGTGCTAGTGGTCCTTCCGCCAATGAGCAGTTCTTC.

This chain uses TRBV10-3 with TRBJ1-1; D gene uncertain. This CDR3 contains 14 residues. Germline V gives CDR1 ENHRY, CDR2 SYGVKD. The V and J ends lost 3 bases and 7 bases respectively, with 15 bases between them. The CDR3 sequence is CAISEGNPGGEAFF. Here the CDR3 DNA reads TGTGCCATCAGTGAAGGAAATCCCGGCGGTGAAGCTTTCTTT.

V is TRBV7-9 and J is TRBJ2-7; the match to TRBD1 covers 10 bases. Germline V lookup: CDR1 SEHNR, CDR2 FQNEAQ (reference sequence). The CDR3 has 15 residues. Germline trimming cut 5 bases from V and 2 bases from J; bases unmatched to any gene: 6. Here the CDR3 reads CASSTGQGGPYEQYF. The DNA of the CDR3 is TGTGCCAGCAGCACCGGACAGGGGGGGCCCTACGAGCAGTACTTC. The whole variable domain, remainder taken from reference TRBV7-9 and TRBJ2-7, is DTGVSQNPRHKITKRGQNVTFRCDPISEHNRLYWYRQTLGQGPEFLTYFQNEAQLEKSRLLSDRFSAERPKGSFSTLEIQRTEQGDSAMYLCASSTGQGGPYEQYFGPGTRLTVT.

The chain is built from TRBV18 and TRBJ2-7, with 14 bases lining up with TRBD2. The ends lost 3 bases at V and 6 bases at J; junction bases unmatched: 16. Germline V gene sequence: CDR1 KGHSH, CDR2 LQKENI. The CDR3 loop spans 19 amino acids. CDR3 bases: TGTGCCAGCTCACCGTCGGGACTAGCGGGAGCCTTAGGATTTGGCGAGCAGTACTTC. It encodes CASSPSGLAGALGFGEQYF.

This chain connects TRBV12-1 to TRBJ2-1; whether TRBD2, the table's D call, matches the DNA was not checked. TRBV12-1 is noted as a pseudogene. The CDR3 spans 16 residues. CDR3 sequence (DNA): TGTGCCAGCAGCTCCTTTCCCCCGCCGATAACTTGTGAGCAGTTCTTC. Amino acids: CASSSFPPPITCEQFF.

This chain joins TRBV19 and TRBJ1-5; D unresolved. The V gene lost 3 bases and the J gene lost 2 bases, with 8 bases spanning the gap. The CDR3 is 14 amino acids. Germline V gives CDR1 LNHDA, CDR2 SQIVND (reference sequence). The CDR3: CASSITDGNQPQHF. CDR3 DNA sequence: TGTGCCAGTAGTATTACGGACGGCAATCAGCCCCAGCATTTT.

CDR3 sequence reads: CASSRGLAGEQETQYF. For the CDR3, the DNA is TGTGCCAGTAGTAGAGGACTAGCGGGGGAACAAGAGACCCAGTACTTC. The gene calls are TRBV19 and TRBJ2-5, with TRBD2 identical over 13 bases. Germline CDR1 is LNHDA and CDR2 is SQIVND (reference sequence). Germline trimming cut 4 bases from V and 2 bases from J; bases unmatched to any gene: 4. The length of the CDR3 is 16 residues.